The T cell receptor (beta chain) described here comes from a study of cytomegalovirus exposure and HLA in healthy donors. While the first cohort had 600 to 800 subjects, the donors belonged to the separate validation cohort of about 120 subjects. Here immunoSEQ multiplex PCR was the method, and the copy in TCRdb shows in-frame clones only, minus some. In the table there are around 250,000 clones, about 90% of which are singletons. As to this clone: Its antigen is currently unknown.

Germline assignment: CDR1 SQVTM and CDR2 ANQGSEA. V dropped 6 bases and J dropped 4; count of bases not matched to a gene: 6. This CDR3 is built from 14 residues. General study findings and limits: Researchers reported that a few CMV-associated chains were confirmed in vitro as CMV antigen-specific.

The sequence was obtained from a woman in her 30s in good health and CMV-seronegative. Sequencing input: PBMCs. The chain couples TRBV29-1 to TRBJ1-3, with 10 nucleotides matching TRBD1. Here the CDR3 reads CSVGDRGYGNTIYF. DNA of the CDR3: TGCAGCGTGGGGGACAGGGGCTACGGAAACACCATATATTTT.